This T cell receptor beta chain was profiled in a study of shared clonotypes between healthy human individuals. V was clipped by 8 bases and J by 4 bases, with 15 bases between them. Germline lookup yields CDR1 MDHEN and CDR2 SYDVKM. The CDR3 is 13 amino acids. As for this clone: At the DNA level, this CDR3 is encoded by other sequences in the same sample as well.

A roughly 200 ng quantity of DNA, 25,000 to 35,000 T cell genomes, went into the sorted-subset replicate PCRs. Study processing details: Filtering of immunoSEQ junctional sequences could not match full-length read filtering. The table came from immunoSEQ multiplex PCR; TCRdb's copy has only in-frame clones and leaves some out. The DNA was the basis for D and trimming; V, J and clone size are from that table. Of millions of clones in the sample, about 92% were seen once. Naive CD8 cells lacked CD45RO and underwent positive selection for CCR7, leaving out terminally differentiated effector memory CD45RA+ cells.

The V gene is TRBV28, the J gene TRBJ2-7, with D tentatively TRBD1 or TRBD2 (5 bases each). The TCR comes from a young man in good health. Some clones in this sample may be carry-over from other donors' samples. Sequencing input: naive CD8+ T cells from PBMCs. CDR3 residues: CASEGLAAYEQYF. CDR3 DNA: TGTGCCAGCGAGGGGCTAGCAGCTTACGAGCAGTACTTC.